What follows are 26 T cell receptor beta chains derived from one specimen sequenced in a study of T cell responses to AZD1222 COVID-19 vaccine. The table came from immunoSEQ multiplex PCR; TCRdb's copy has only in-frame clones and leaves some out. The repertoire holds roughly 80,000 clones, with 85% to 90% as singletons. This sample comprised peripheral blood, obtained on day 0 of MenACWY control vaccination. These receptors came from an adult in good health.

V and J are TRBV18 and TRBJ1-1, with TRBD1 matching 9 bases. The germline CDR1 and CDR2 sequences are KGHSH and LQKENI. This CDR3 has 14 amino acids. The trim removed 3 bases at V and 11 bases at J, leaving 10 bases unmatched. The CDR3 here is CASSPGTGRAMAFF. CDR3 sequence (DNA): TGTGCCAGCTCACCCGGGACAGGGAGGGCGATGGCTTTCTTT. Full variable domain (remainder filled in from reference TRBV18 and TRBJ1-1): NAGVMQNPRHLVRRRGQEARLRCSPMKGHSHVYWYRQLPEEGLKFMVYLQKENIIDESGMPKERFSAEFPKEGPSILRIQQVVRGDSAAYFCASSPGTGRAMAFFGQGTRLTVV.

The CDR3 region is CASSIDPGWNTEAFF. The CDR3 region has the DNA TGTGCCAGTAGTATAGATCCGGGATGGAACACTGAAGCTTTCTTT. The V gene is TRBV19, the J gene TRBJ1-1; D is unclear. Trimming stripped 0 bases from V and 1 base from J, with 9 bases between. The CDR3 consists of 15 residues. CDR1 is LNHDA and CDR2 is SQIVND in the germline V gene (reference sequence).

V gene TRBV19 combines with J gene TRBJ1-1, with TRBD1 as a possible D gene (6 bases). The CDR3 totals 16 residues. Trimming pared 6 bases from V and 4 bases from J, leaving 21 bases between. CDR1 and CDR2 from the germline V gene are LNHDA and SQIVND (reference sequence). The CDR3 here is CASSRGAGARVTEAFF. CDR3 in DNA: TGTGCCAGTAGCCGCGGGGCAGGGGCCCGGGTCACTGAAGCTTTCTTT. The full variable domain, in which reference TRBV19 and TRBJ1-1 provide the parts outside the CDR3, is DGGITQSPKYLFRKEGQNVTLSCEQNLNHDAMYWYRQDPGQGLRLIYYSQIVNDFQKGDIAEGYSVSREKKESFPLTVTSAQKNPTAFYLCASSRGAGARVTEAFFGQGTRLTVV.

The chain joins TRBV10-3 to TRBJ2-7, with 10 nucleotides matching TRBD2. The CDR3 loop spans 16 amino acids. Per the germline V gene, CDR1 is ENHRY and CDR2 is SYGVKD. Unmatched junction bases numbered 10, after V lost 6 bases and J lost 2 bases. CDR3 amino acids: CAIRGASGRDTYEQYF. The CDR3 region has the DNA TGTGCCATCAGGGGTGCTAGCGGGAGAGATACCTACGAGCAGTACTTC.

This chain links TRBV18 with TRBJ1-1; 8 nucleotides match TRBD1. V dropped 6 bases and J dropped 1; count of bases not matched to a gene: 10. CDR3 length equals 16 residues. The germline CDR1 and CDR2 sequences are KGHSH and LQKENI. The CDR3 DNA follows: TGTGCCAGCTCGCCTCGGGGACAGGCGAAGAACACTGAAGCTTTCTTT. As protein: CASSPRGQAKNTEAFF.

V gene TRBV7-3 combines with J gene TRBJ2-5, with 8 bases lining up with TRBD1. The CDR3 runs 14 residues. V lost 3 bases, J lost 5 bases, and 5 bases stayed unmatched. Germline CDR1 and CDR2: SGHTA and FQGTGA. For the CDR3, the DNA is TGTGCCAGCAGCTTCCAGGGGGCGCGGGAGACCCAGTACTTC. Encoded protein: CASSFQGARETQYF.

The gene calls are TRBV25-1 and TRBJ1-2, with 7 bases fitting TRBD1. V lost 6 bases to trimming and J lost 8 bases; unmatched junction nucleotides: 6. The CDR3 has 12 amino acids. In germline, CDR1 is MGHDK, CDR2 SYGVNS. The CDR3 loop is CASSGDSRGYTF. CDR3 in DNA: TGTGCCAGCAGCGGGGACAGTCGCGGCTACACCTTC.

J is TRBJ2-7 and V is TRBV19; 15 bases map to TRBD2. J lost 3 bases, V lost 5 bases, and 11 bases had no gene match. CDR3 size: 18 residues. Germline lookup yields CDR1 LNHDA and CDR2 SQIVND (reference sequence). The CDR3 nucleotides read TGTGCCAGTAGTTCGGGACTAGCGGGGGGCTACACCTACTACGAGCAGTACTTC. This translates into CASSSGLAGGYTYYEQYF.

The rearrangement uses TRBV28 and TRBJ2-1; 8 nucleotides agree with TRBD1. Germline CDR1 and CDR2: MDHEN and SYDVKM. There are 15 residues in the CDR3. V was clipped by 6 bases and J by 7 bases; unmatched bases: 11. The CDR3 DNA reads as TGTGCCAGCAGATCCCGGGACAGGCATGTGAATGAGCAGTTCTTC. This gives the protein CASRSRDRHVNEQFF.

V and J are TRBV28 and TRBJ1-2, with D possibly being TRBD1 (6 bases). Germline assignment: CDR1 MDHEN and CDR2 SYDVKM. CDR3 length: 15 amino acids. With 4 bases removed from V and 8 bases from J, the gap between germline ends came to 20 bases. The CDR3 DNA reads TGTGCCAGCAGTTCGAGTTACCCGGACAGTGGGGGCTACACCTTC. It encodes CASSSSYPDSGGYTF.

This chain joins TRBV19 and TRBJ1-1; weak D call: TRBD1 (5 bases). V lost 3 bases, J lost 2 bases, and 10 bases lay in between. Germline loops: CDR1 LNHDA, CDR2 SQIVND (reference sequence). The CDR3 has 14 amino acids. CDR3 in DNA: TGTGCCAGTAGTATGTGGGGGACTAACACTGAAGCTTTCTTT. As protein: CASSMWGTNTEAFF. Full variable domain (outside the CDR3, taken from reference TRBV19 and TRBJ1-1): DGGITQSPKYLFRKEGQNVTLSCEQNLNHDAMYWYRQDPGQGLRLIYYSQIVNDFQKGDIAEGYSVSREKKESFPLTVTSAQKNPTAFYLCASSMWGTNTEAFFGQGTRLTVV.

This chain connects TRBV28 to TRBJ1-2; D is possibly TRBD1 (6 bases). CDR3 length equals 15 residues. V was shortened by 5 bases and J by 4 bases, with 17 bases between the two germline ends. Germline assignment: CDR1 MDHEN and CDR2 SYDVKM. CDR3 in DNA: TGTGCCAGCAGTGGGTCCGCAGGGGCAATCTATGGCTACACCTTC. Translated: CASSGSAGAIYGYTF.

This chain joins TRBV19 and TRBJ1-5; 8 bases map to TRBD1. The CDR3 is 14 amino acids. Trimming cost V 7 bases and J 7 bases; bases outside gene matches: 9. Germline-derived CDR1 and CDR2 are LNHDA and SQIVND (reference sequence). DNA for the CDR3: TGTGCCAGTATCGACAGGGGAGATTACCAGCCCCAGCATTTT. Translating gives CASIDRGDYQPQHF.

This clone was recorded once. This sequence joins TRBV11-3 and TRBJ2-1; D is undetermined. Germline assignment: CDR1 SGHNT and CDR2 YENEEA. The length of the CDR3 is 12 residues. V lost 4 bases and J lost 7, with 8 bases in between. This CDR3 is CASSSSSNEQFF. The DNA for the CDR3 is TGTGCCAGCAGCTCATCTTCGAATGAGCAGTTCTTC. Full variable domain (outside the CDR3, taken from reference TRBV11-3 and TRBJ2-1): EAGVVQSPRYKIIEKKQPVAFWCNPISGHNTLYWYLQNLGQGPELLIRYENEEAVDDSQLPKDRFSAERLKGVDSTLKIQPAELGDSAVYLCASSSSSNEQFFGPGTRLTVL.

The chain couples TRBV6-5 to TRBJ1-1; D gene ambiguous. Germline V gene lookup returns CDR1 MNHEY and CDR2 SVGAGI. The V end lost 0 bases, the J end lost 2 bases, and 4 bases lay between the germline ends. The CDR3 totals 13 residues. The CDR3 sequence: CASSYSRNTEAFF. CDR3 nucleotide sequence: TGTGCCAGCAGTTACTCCAGAAACACTGAAGCTTTCTTT.

The V gene is TRBV7-9, the J gene TRBJ1-1; D unresolved. CDR1 is SEHNR and CDR2 is FQNEAQ in the germline V gene (reference sequence). The CDR3 length is 13 residues. V was clipped by 3 bases and J by 3 bases, with 8 bases between them. CDR3 in DNA: TGTGCCAGCAGCTTCCTCGTGCACACTGAAGCTTTCTTT. This codes for CASSFLVHTEAFF. The variable domain in full, with the rest retrieved from reference TRBV7-9 and TRBJ1-1, is DTGVSQNPRHKITKRGQNVTFRCDPISEHNRLYWYRQTLGQGPEFLTYFQNEAQLEKSRLLSDRFSAERPKGSFSTLEIQRTEQGDSAMYLCASSFLVHTEAFFGQGTRLTVV.

The chain employs TRBV27 and TRBJ1-5; the D gene is possibly TRBD1 (6 bases). The CDR3 is made up of 16 amino acids. With 2 bases removed from V and 3 bases from J, the gap between germline ends came to 14 bases. Per the germline V gene, CDR1 is MNHEY and CDR2 is SMNVEV (reference sequence). In DNA form, the CDR3 reads TGTGCCAGCAGTTTAAGGTCGACAGGACTCAATCAGCCCCAGCATTTT. Translating it yields CASSLRSTGLNQPQHF.

V and J are TRBV28 and TRBJ1-4; D is undetermined. Germline V CDR1 and CDR2: MDHEN, SYDVKM. Trimming took off 6 bases at V and 8 bases at J, with 13 bases between the two ends. This CDR3 spans 13 amino acids. The DNA for the CDR3 is TGTGCCAGCAGAAACGACATGTGGGAAAAACTGTTTTTT. Protein product: CASRNDMWEKLFF.

This clone was recorded once. J is TRBJ1-5 and V is TRBV19; tentative D call: TRBD1 (5 bases). Per the germline V gene, CDR1 is LNHDA and CDR2 is SQIVND (reference sequence). V dropped 1 base and J dropped 9 bases, with 13 bases sitting between them. CDR3 length: 14 residues. The CDR3, as DNA: TGTGCCAGTAGTATAGGGGACCGAAGCGGGCCCCAGCATTTT. Translated, it gives CASSIGDRSGPQHF.

The chain joins TRBV11-2 to TRBJ1-1; no clear D. The V gene lost 1 base and the J gene lost 6 bases, with 3 bases spanning the gap. Germline V gives CDR1 SGHAT, CDR2 FQNNGV. The CDR3 is made up of 11 amino acids. The chain's CDR3 is CASSLGAEAFF. The CDR3, as DNA: TGTGCCAGCAGCTTAGGGGCTGAAGCTTTCTTT.

This chain links TRBV19 with TRBJ1-1; 7 bases are shared with TRBD1. Germline CDR1 reads LNHDA; CDR2 reads SQIVND (reference sequence). J gave up 2 bases and V 5 bases, and 5 bases lay outside the gene matches. The CDR3 is 14 amino acids. The CDR3 DNA is TGTGCCAGTAGTCAACAGGGGACCAACACTGAAGCTTTCTTT. Amino acids: CASSQQGTNTEAFF. The full variable domain, rest sourced from reference TRBV19 and TRBJ1-1, is DGGITQSPKYLFRKEGQNVTLSCEQNLNHDAMYWYRQDPGQGLRLIYYSQIVNDFQKGDIAEGYSVSREKKESFPLTVTSAQKNPTAFYLCASSQQGTNTEAFFGQGTRLTVV.

V and J are TRBV19 and TRBJ2-1, with D possibly being TRBD2 (5 bases). Trimming shortened V by 6 bases and J by 7 bases, and 16 bases separated the two germline ends. CDR3 length: 14 residues. Per the germline V gene, CDR1 is LNHDA and CDR2 is SQIVND (reference sequence). The CDR3 loop reads CASRIHRGSNEQFF. In DNA form, the CDR3 reads TGTGCCAGTAGAATTCACAGAGGGAGTAATGAGCAGTTCTTC.

The chain has TRBV7-9 and TRBJ2-3; no clear D gene. The CDR3 spans 15 residues. Germline CDR1 is SEHNR and CDR2 is FQNEAQ (reference sequence). Trimming stripped 2 bases from V and 3 bases from J, with 12 bases between. Here the CDR3 reads CASSLLLGSTDTQYF. The CDR3 DNA is TGTGCCAGCAGCTTATTACTTGGTTCTACAGATACGCAGTATTTT.

The V and J genes are TRBV15 and TRBJ2-3; unclear D gene. The CDR3 runs to 16 residues. The V gene lost 0 bases and the J gene lost 4 bases, with 14 bases spanning the gap. CDR1 and CDR2 from the germline V gene are LNHNV and YYDKDF (reference sequence). The CDR3 bases are TGTGCCACCAGCAGAGATAGAGACTTGCTCGCAGATACGCAGTATTTT. Translation gives CATSRDRDLLADTQYF.

The chain has TRBV27 and TRBJ2-7, with 7 nucleotides matching TRBD2. CDR1 is MNHEY and CDR2 is SMNVEV in the germline V gene (reference sequence). The CDR3 is made up of 13 amino acids. V lost 6 bases, J lost 3 bases, and 5 bases stayed unmatched. The CDR3 here is CASSGTIFYEQYF. Written as DNA, the CDR3 is TGTGCCAGCAGCGGGACTATCTTCTACGAGCAGTACTTC.

This rearrangement joins TRBV30 to TRBJ2-5, with unresolved D. This CDR3 spans 13 amino acids. V was trimmed by 5 bases and J by 2 bases, leaving 12 bases between them. The germline CDR1 and CDR2 sequences are GTSNPN and SVGIG (reference sequence). CDR3 loop: CAWEIMSQETQYF. The CDR3 DNA follows: TGTGCCTGGGAAATAATGTCGCAAGAGACCCAGTACTTC.